These 16 T cell receptor beta chains came from one sample sequenced in a study of blood T cell repertoires in COVID-19. Only in-frame clones appear in the TCRdb table, and some are missing; sequencing was by immunoSEQ multiplex PCR. The data show about 200,000 clones, nearly 90% seen once. Sequenced sample: peripheral blood. The receptors originated from a man aged 55 to 70 with active or convalescent COVID-19.

This clone was counted once. V is TRBV9 and J is TRBJ2-3; 12 nucleotides match TRBD2. V shed 3 bases and J 2 bases; nucleotides not matched to a gene: 10. Germline V gives CDR1 SGDLS, CDR2 YYNGEE. This CDR3 has 18 residues. The DNA for the CDR3 is TGTGCCAGCAGCGCCCGAGTGACTAGCGGGGGCCTCACAGATACGCAGTATTTT. It is translated as CASSARVTSGGLTDTQYF. The variable domain in full, with the rest retrieved from reference TRBV9 and TRBJ2-3, is DSGVTQTPKHLITATGQRVTLRCSPRSGDLSVYWYQQSLDQGLQFLIQYYNGEERAKGNILERFSAQQFPDLHSELNLSSLELGDSALYFCASSARVTSGGLTDTQYFGPGTRLTVL.

The chain has TRBV2 and TRBJ1-3; unclear D gene. V lost 3 bases, J lost 4 bases, and 13 bases lay in between. CDR1 is SNHLY and CDR2 is FYNNEI in the germline V gene. There are 15 residues in the CDR3. The CDR3 spells CASSEEGAGGNTIYF. CDR3 DNA sequence: TGTGCCAGCAGTGAGGAGGGCGCGGGCGGAAACACCATATATTTT.

The chain uses TRBV9 and TRBJ1-5; TRBD1 agrees at 11 bases. Germline trimming cut 3 bases from V and 6 bases from J; bases unmatched to any gene: 5. The CDR3 spans 15 residues. The germline CDR1 and CDR2 sequences are SGDLS and YYNGEE. The CDR3 DNA sequence: TGTGCCAGCAGCGCCGGACAGGGGGCTGCTCAGCCCCAGCATTTT. Its protein is CASSAGQGAAQPQHF.

A single count supports this clone. The chain employs TRBV7-6 and TRBJ1-5; D ambiguous. Germline V lookup: CDR1 SGHVS, CDR2 FNYEAQ. With 0 bases removed from V and 4 bases from J, the gap between germline ends came to 4 bases. The CDR3 is 13 residues long. CDR3 sequence (DNA): TGTGCCAGCAGCTTAGCAGAGAATCAGCCCCAGCATTTT. Translating it yields CASSLAENQPQHF.

The rearrangement uses TRBV29-1 and TRBJ2-6, with 8 bases matching TRBD1. The CDR3 contains 14 residues. Germline V gene lookup returns CDR1 SQVTM and CDR2 ANQGSEA. Trimming took 6 bases from V and 4 from J; bases not matched to a gene: 5. The CDR3 spells CSVRQGTGANVLTF. The CDR3 bases are TGCAGCGTCCGACAGGGGACCGGGGCCAACGTCCTGACTTTC.

This chain uses TRBV3-1 (or the pseudogene TRBV3-2) with TRBJ1-5, with D unresolved. V was trimmed by 0 bases and J by 6 bases, leaving 9 bases between them. Germline CDR1 LGHDT, CDR2 YNNKEL (reference sequence). The CDR3 extends over 14 amino acids. CDR3 nucleotides: TGTGCCAGCAGCCAAGATCTGGCGGCTCAGCCCCAGCATTTT. It is translated as CASSQDLAAQPQHF.

This clone was observed a single time. The V gene is TRBV9, the J gene TRBJ2-2, with D uncertain. CDR1 and CDR2 (germline): SGDLS, YYNGEE. The germline V and J ends were trimmed by 7 bases and 7 bases, with 11 bases remaining between them. The CDR3 totals 12 residues. The CDR3 coding sequence is TGTGCCAGCGGGCAAGGCATCGGGGAGCTGTTTTTT. Protein sequence: CASGQGIGELFF.

The V call is TRBV29-1, the J call TRBJ1-2, with unresolved D. Between the trimmed V and J ends, which lost 1 base and 11 bases, there was a span of 5 bases. The CDR3 has 9 residues. Germline CDR1 and CDR2: SQVTM and ANQGSEA. Here the CDR3 DNA reads TGCAGCGTTGAAGCAGGTTACACCTTC. Translated, it gives CSVEAGYTF. The variable domain in full, completed from reference TRBV29-1 and TRBJ1-2, reads SAVISQKPSRDICQRGTSLTIQCQVDSQVTMMFWYRQQPGQSLTLIATANQGSEATYESGFVIDKFPISRPNLTFSTLTVSNMSPEDSSIYLCSVEAGYTFGSGTRLTVV.

The rearrangement joins TRBV5-6 to TRBJ2-7; D gene unclear. The CDR3 contains 14 residues. V lost 0 bases to trimming and J lost 0 bases, with 7 bases between them. CDR1 SGHDT and CDR2 YYEEEE come from the germline V gene. The CDR3 sequence: CASSLGGTSYEQYF. Written as DNA, the CDR3 is TGTGCCAGCAGCTTGGGCGGTACCTCCTACGAGCAGTACTTC.

The V gene is TRBV7-6, the J gene TRBJ1-6, with TRBD1 matching over 11 bases. J was trimmed by 4 bases and V by 5 bases; bases with no gene match: 4. This CDR3 has 16 residues. CDR1 SGHVS and CDR2 FNYEAQ come from the germline V gene. This CDR3 is CASSPGTGGYNSPLHF. CDR3 bases: TGTGCCAGCAGCCCTGGGACAGGGGGGTATAATTCACCCCTCCACTTT.

The V gene is TRBV9, the J gene TRBJ2-7; 7 bases match TRBD1. The ends lost 3 bases at V and 2 bases at J; junction bases unmatched: 11. The CDR3 has 16 amino acids. Germline V gives CDR1 SGDLS, CDR2 YYNGEE. The CDR3: CASSARDSLDAYEQYF. CDR3 sequence (DNA): TGTGCCAGCAGCGCCCGGGACAGCCTGGACGCCTACGAGCAGTACTTC.

The chain carries TRBV28 and TRBJ1-3; a weak D match, TRBD1 (5 bases). Trimming cost V 0 bases and J 0 bases, with 9 bases left between them. The germline V gene has CDR1 MDHEN and CDR2 SYDVKM. This CDR3 comprises 16 residues. The CDR3, as DNA: TGTGCCAGCAGTTTATGGCGACAGAACTCTGGAAACACCATATATTTT. The encoded protein is CASSLWRQNSGNTIYF.

This chain connects TRBV6-6 to TRBJ2-7, with D perhaps TRBD1 (6 bases). Trimming removed 10 bases at V and 6 bases at J, with 16 bases between. Germline V lookup: CDR1 MNHNY, CDR2 SVGAGI (reference sequence). The length of the CDR3 is 12 residues. The CDR3 loop is CATVGGMGEQYF. The CDR3 nucleotides are TGTGCCACTGTTGGGGGCATGGGCGAGCAGTACTTC.

This chain connects TRBV3-1 (or the pseudogene TRBV3-2) to TRBJ2-5, with 8 bases that match TRBD2. The V segment lost 4 bases and the J segment 9 bases; nucleotides outside the gene matches: 7. Germline CDR1 is LGHDT and CDR2 is YNNKEL (reference sequence). The CDR3 runs 13 residues. CDR3 in DNA: TGTGCCAGCAGCCCCAGGACTAGCCGGTCCCAGTACTTC. This gives the protein CASSPRTSRSQYF.

The chain recombines TRBV6-5 with TRBJ1-6; TRBD1 agrees at 11 bases. The V gene end was trimmed by 4 bases and the J gene end by 6 bases; junction bases not matched to a gene: 5. The germline CDR1 and CDR2 sequences are MNHEY and SVGAGI. CDR3 length equals 16 residues. CDR3 protein: CASSSGTGGGNSPLHF. In DNA form, the CDR3 reads TGTGCCAGCAGTTCGGGGACAGGGGGAGGTAATTCACCCCTCCACTTT.

The rearrangement links TRBV4-1 to TRBJ2-2; 8 bases are a match to TRBD2. The trim removed 0 bases at V and 4 bases at J, leaving 4 bases unmatched. This CDR3 comprises 16 residues. CDR1 MGHRA and CDR2 YSYEKL come from the germline V gene. The CDR3 sequence is CASSQERLAGTGELFF. The CDR3 nucleotides are TGCGCCAGCAGCCAAGAACGGCTAGCGGGCACCGGGGAGCTGTTTTTT.